One T cell receptor beta chain is described in this entry. This specimen comes from a study of blood T cell repertoires in COVID-19. Study-wide context: Sources were T cells, B-cell-depleted T cells, or PBMCs; the material itself was cDNA or gDNA.

The germline V and J ends were trimmed by 4 bases and 4 bases, with 18 bases remaining between them. This CDR3 region has 16 residues. Germline V gives CDR1 KGHDR, CDR2 SFDVKD. Original handling: Reference gene primers were amplified, and this amplification served to estimate nucleated cell counts. TCRdb's copy holds only in-frame clones and misses some; the assay was immunoSEQ multiplex PCR. For V, J and clone size, that table is used; D and trimming come from the DNA. The sample yields approximately 120,000 clones, approximately 74% seen once. The chain links TRBV24-1 to TRBJ1-2; maybe TRBD1 (5 bases). Specimen: peripheral blood. The TCR originated in a man aged 55-75 years with acute or convalescent COVID-19. CDR3: CATSEGRGSQFYGYTF. The CDR3 DNA reads TGTGCCACCAGTGAGGGCCGGGGGTCGCAATTCTATGGCTACACCTTC.